Following are 14 T cell receptor beta chains from one sample sequenced in a study of human T cells and chemical hapten exposure. TCRdb reprocessed the RACE reads via MiXCR and lists one record per CDR3 protein. Counted here are about 160,000 distinct CDR3 sequences, 28% occurring once; the ten biggest clones make up approximately 2.3%. Time point specified: patch test 3, about 24 weeks after DPC sensitization. Treatment described: therapeutic diphenylcyclopropenone sensitization with weekly scalp DPC. The sample in question was whole blood, obtained in connection with sensitization to the hapten diphenylcyclopropenone (DPC). The receptors shown here come from a woman under 30 with alopecia areata. Some clones in this sample may be carry-over from other donors' samples.

The V gene is TRBV7-2, the J gene TRBJ1-4; the D is unclear. The CDR3 totals 14 residues. CDR1 SGHTA and CDR2 FQGNSA come from the germline V gene. Trimming shortened V by 0 bases and J by 3 bases, and 5 bases separated the two germline ends. The CDR3 DNA reads TGTGCCAGCAGCTTAGCATGGGCTAATGAAAAACTGTTTTTT. Translation: CASSLAWANEKLFF.

This clonotype was seen many times. The rearrangement uses TRBV4-1 and TRBJ2-2, with D perhaps TRBD1 (5 bases). Trimming left V 0 bases short and J 5 bases short, with 10 bases between. The germline V gene encodes CDR1 MGHRA and CDR2 YSYEKL. The CDR3 extends over 15 amino acids. DNA for the CDR3: TGCGCCAGCAGCCAAGAAGGGGCGAGGACCGGGGAGCTGTTTTTT. This encodes CASSQEGARTGELFF.

This clonotype was found many times. The J gene is TRBJ1-1, the V gene TRBV27; no reliable D call. This CDR3 has 13 residues. Germline CDR1 reads MNHEY; CDR2 reads SMNVEV (reference sequence). V was shortened by 2 bases and J by 1 base, with 5 bases between the two germline ends. The CDR3 DNA follows: TGTGCCAGCAGTTTAGGTACGAACACTGAAGCTTTCTTT. Translation gives CASSLGTNTEAFF.

This clonotype was seen ten or more times. The genes are TRBV15 and TRBJ2-3; D is unresolved. V lost 2 bases and J 5 bases, leaving 2 bases between the germline ends. Germline assignment: CDR1 LNHNV and CDR2 YYDKDF (reference sequence). There are 11 residues in the CDR3. The CDR3 here is CATSRRDTQYF. The DNA of the CDR3 is TGTGCCACCAGCAGAAGAGATACGCAGTATTTT.

The chain is built from TRBV9 and TRBJ2-1; 13 bases match TRBD2. The J segment lost 6 bases and the V segment lost 6 bases, leaving 9 bases of the junction unmatched. The CDR3 is 16 residues long. Germline CDR1 and CDR2: SGDLS and YYNGEE. Here the CDR3 DNA reads TGTGCCAGCACCAGACTTGGGACTAGCGGGATCAATGAGCAGTTCTTC. It yields the protein CASTRLGTSGINEQFF.

A few counts support this clonotype. The V and J genes are TRBV2 and TRBJ1-6, with D possibly matching TRBD1 (5 bases). Germline assignment: CDR1 SNHLY and CDR2 FYNNEI. CDR3 length: 14 residues. Trimming cost V 0 bases and J 13 bases, with 13 bases left between them. The CDR3 reads CASSEALGEVPLHF. The CDR3 coding sequence is TGTGCCAGCAGTGAAGCGCTAGGGGAGGTCCCCCTCCACTTT. The entire variable domain, with the rest obtained from reference TRBV2 and TRBJ1-6, is as follows: EPEVTQTPSHQVTQMGQEVILRCVPISNHLYFYWYRQILGQKVEFLVSFYNNEISEKSEIFDDQFSVERPDGSNFTLKIRSTKLEDSAMYFCASSEALGEVPLHFGNGTRLTVT.

This clonotype has a handful of counts. The chain couples TRBV2 to TRBJ2-7; D is uncertain. CDR1 is SNHLY and CDR2 is FYNNEI in the germline V gene. The CDR3 contains 13 residues. V dropped 3 bases and J dropped 7 bases, with 13 bases sitting between them. In DNA form, the CDR3 reads TGTGCCAGCAGTGATCGGGCTGCTTCGGAGCAGTACTTC. Translating gives CASSDRAASEQYF.

The chain combines TRBV6-2 or TRBV6-3 with TRBJ1-2; the D is unclear. With 6 bases removed from V and 4 bases from J, the gap between germline ends came to 6 bases. Germline assignment: CDR1 MNHEY and CDR2 SVGEGT. The CDR3 sequence is 11 residues long. The CDR3, as DNA: TGTGCCAGCAGGCGGTCCTATGGCTACACCTTC. Encoded protein: CASRRSYGYTF.

This clonotype was seen only a few times. V is TRBV27 and J is TRBJ1-1; TRBD1 is a possible D gene (6 bases). V dropped 2 bases and J dropped 8 bases, with 12 bases sitting between them. The CDR3 is made up of 13 amino acids. Germline V CDR1 and CDR2: MNHEY, SMNVEV (reference sequence). CDR3 DNA sequence: TGTGCCAGCAGTTTAAGGGGGGGGCTGGAAGCTTTCTTT. As protein: CASSLRGGLEAFF.

V usage is TRBV5-1 and J usage is TRBJ2-5, with D possibly being TRBD1 or TRBD2 (5 bases each). The CDR3 is made up of 15 amino acids. V was shortened by 1 base and J by 2 bases, with 12 bases between the two germline ends. Germline-derived CDR1 and CDR2 are SGHRS and YFSETQ. The CDR3 here is CASSLSGREQETQYF. DNA of the CDR3: TGCGCCAGCAGCTTGTCGGGGCGCGAACAAGAGACCCAGTACTTC.

Only one count was recorded for this clonotype. The rearrangement uses TRBV2 and TRBJ2-7; TRBD1 might be the D (5 bases). The CDR3 has 15 amino acids. Germline CDR1 reads SNHLY; CDR2 reads FYNNEI. Deletions cut 5 bases from V and 0 bases from J, with 14 bases between. The CDR3 DNA is TGTGCCAGCAGTCCCAGGGCGGATAGCTCCTACGAGCAGTACTTC. Protein sequence: CASSPRADSSYEQYF.

V is TRBV29-1 and J is TRBJ1-3, with 10 bases that match TRBD1. V lost 5 bases to trimming and J lost 4 bases; unmatched junction nucleotides: 8. The CDR3 spans 15 residues. Germline assignment: CDR1 SQVTM and CDR2 ANQGSEA. The chain's CDR3 is CSVSGTGASGNTIYF. CDR3 sequence (DNA): TGCAGCGTTTCCGGGACAGGGGCTTCAGGAAACACCATATATTTT.

V and J are TRBV27 and TRBJ1-1; D is possibly TRBD1 (5 bases). Germline CDR1 reads MNHEY; CDR2 reads SMNVEV (reference sequence). This CDR3 is built from 14 residues. V dropped 7 bases and J dropped 1 base, with 13 bases sitting between them. This chain's CDR3 is CASKGNRQNTEAFF. The CDR3 DNA reads as TGTGCCAGCAAAGGGAACAGGCAGAACACTGAAGCTTTCTTT.

This clonotype was observed a handful of times. The chain carries TRBV5-1 and TRBJ2-3, with 11 positions matching TRBD2. Germline lookup yields CDR1 SGHRS and CDR2 YFSETQ. After removal of 7 bases from V and 2 bases from J, the junction contained 9 bases not matched to a gene. The length of the CDR3 is 16 residues. CDR3 in amino acids: CASRLRGLAATDTQYF. As DNA, the CDR3 is TGCGCCAGCCGCCTCCGGGGACTAGCGGCCACAGATACGCAGTATTTT.